Listed here is a single T cell receptor beta chain. There are 10 residues in the CDR3. V lost 6 bases and J 11 bases, leaving 12 bases between the germline ends. Germline assignment: CDR1 DFQATT and CDR2 SNEGSKA (reference sequence). Only in-frame clones appear in the TCRdb table, and some are missing; sequencing was by immunoSEQ multiplex PCR. The profile shows roughly 120,000 clones, roughly nine tenths of them singletons. This sample is drawn from a study of control samples from healthy donors and cancer patients. The sequence derives from a woman aged 45-65 years with colorectal cancer. The V gene is TRBV20-1, the J gene TRBJ2-3; D unclear. Sample: PBMCs. The CDR3 sequence: CSASKARQYF. The CDR3 DNA reads as TGCAGTGCCTCGAAGGCACGGCAGTATTTT.